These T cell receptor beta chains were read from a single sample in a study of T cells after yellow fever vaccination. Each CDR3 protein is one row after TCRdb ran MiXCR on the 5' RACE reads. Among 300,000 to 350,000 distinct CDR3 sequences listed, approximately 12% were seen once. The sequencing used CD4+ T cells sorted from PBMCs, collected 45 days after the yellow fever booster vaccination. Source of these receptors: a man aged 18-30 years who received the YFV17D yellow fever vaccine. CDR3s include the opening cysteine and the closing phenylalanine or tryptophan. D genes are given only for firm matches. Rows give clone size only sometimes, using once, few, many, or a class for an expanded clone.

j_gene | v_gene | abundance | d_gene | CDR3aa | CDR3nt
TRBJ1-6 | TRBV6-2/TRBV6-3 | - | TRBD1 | CASSWGQISPLHF | TGTGCCAGCAGTTGGGGACAGATTTCACCCCTCCACTTT
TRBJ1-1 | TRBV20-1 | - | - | CSVSRNTEAFF | TGCAGTGTTTCCCGGAACACTGAAGCTTTCTTT
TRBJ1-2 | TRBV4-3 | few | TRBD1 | CASSPGTGGAFRGYTF | TGCGCCAGCAGCCCTGGGACAGGGGGCGCATTCCGGGGCTACACCTTC
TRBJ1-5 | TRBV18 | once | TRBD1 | CASSPLSGRGNQPQHF | TGTGCCAGCTCACCACTGAGCGGCAGGGGGAATCAGCCCCAGCATTTT
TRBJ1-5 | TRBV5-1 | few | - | CAPGPSGQPQHF | TGCGCACCGGGCCCCTCGGGGCAGCCCCAGCATTTT
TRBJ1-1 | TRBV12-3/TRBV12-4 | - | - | CASSRSQGNTEAFF | TGTGCCAGCAGTCGTTCTCAGGGGAACACTGAAGCTTTCTTT
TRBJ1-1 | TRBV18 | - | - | CASSPSGDQYFF | TGTGCCAGCTCACCATCCGGGGACCAGTATTTCTTT
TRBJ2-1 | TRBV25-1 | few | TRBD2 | CASSEYAGGTFYYNEQFF | TGTGCCAGCAGTGAATATGCGGGGGGGACTTTTTACTACAATGAGCAGTTCTTC
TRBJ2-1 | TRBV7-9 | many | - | CASSLAEWGDTEQFF | TGTGCCAGCAGCTTAGCGGAGTGGGGAGACACTGAGCAGTTCTTC
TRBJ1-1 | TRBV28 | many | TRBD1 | CASSSQGEWTEAFF | TGTGCCAGCAGTTCCCAGGGGGAGTGGACTGAAGCTTTCTTT
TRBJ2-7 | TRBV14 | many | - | CASSHLTDYEQYF | TGTGCCAGCAGCCACCTGACAGACTACGAGCAGTACTTC
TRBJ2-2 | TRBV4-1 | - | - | CASSQVPFTGELFF | TGCGCCAGCAGCCAAGTGCCGTTCACCGGGGAGCTGTTTTTT
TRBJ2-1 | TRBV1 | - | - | CTSRSSGGNINEQFF | TGCACCAGCAGGTCTAGCGGGGGGAATATCAATGAGCAGTTCTTC
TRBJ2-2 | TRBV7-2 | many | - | CASSRDPTNTGELFF | TGTGCCAGCAGCAGGGACCCCACGAACACCGGGGAGCTGTTTTTT
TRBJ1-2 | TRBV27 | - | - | CATRPSSLINYGYTF | TGTGCCACCAGGCCGTCGAGTCTGATTAACTATGGCTACACCTTC
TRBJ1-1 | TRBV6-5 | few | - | CASSYSYEWSPEAFF | TGTGCCAGCAGTTACTCTTACGAGTGGAGCCCTGAAGCTTTCTTT
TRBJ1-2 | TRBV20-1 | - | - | CSARDLVNGYTF | TGCAGTGCTAGAGATTTGGTTAATGGCTACACCTTC
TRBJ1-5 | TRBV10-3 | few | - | CAISESAGWNQPQHF | TGTGCCATCAGTGAGTCCGCAGGATGGAATCAGCCCCAGCATTTT
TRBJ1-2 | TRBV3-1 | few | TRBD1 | CASSQHQATGGGYTF | TGTGCCAGCAGCCAACATCAAGCGACAGGGGGTGGCTACACCTTC
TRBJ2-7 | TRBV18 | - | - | CASSTRGDYEQYF | TGTGCCAGCTCAACCCGAGGGGACTACGAGCAGTACTTC
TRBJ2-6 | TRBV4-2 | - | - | CASSQAYQRTPSGANVLTF | TGTGCCAGCAGCCAAGCATACCAGAGGACACCCTCTGGGGCCAACGTCCTGACTTTC
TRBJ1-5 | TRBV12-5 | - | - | CASGPSSGQPQHF | TGTGCTAGTGGTCCCTCCTCTGGTCAGCCCCAGCATTTT
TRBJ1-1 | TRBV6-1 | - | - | CASSVLDMNTEAFF | TGTGCCAGCAGTGTTCTAGACATGAACACTGAAGCTTTCTTT
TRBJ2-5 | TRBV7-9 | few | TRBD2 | CASSGIGTRWQETQYF | TGTGCCAGCAGCGGAATCGGGACTAGGTGGCAAGAGACCCAGTACTTC
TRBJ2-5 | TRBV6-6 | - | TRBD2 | CASSRRGGPETQYF | TGTGCCAGCAGTCGGCGGGGGGGCCCAGAGACCCAGTACTTC
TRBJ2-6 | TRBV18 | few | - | CASSGGSSGANVLTF | TGTGCCAGCTCAGGGGGAAGCTCTGGGGCCAACGTCCTGACTTTC
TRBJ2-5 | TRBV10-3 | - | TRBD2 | CAISAYSGETQYF | TGTGCCATCAGTGCCTATAGCGGGGAGACCCAGTACTTC
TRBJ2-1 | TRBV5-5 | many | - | CASSSVGDFEQFF | TGTGCCAGCAGCTCAGTGGGGGACTTTGAGCAGTTCTTC
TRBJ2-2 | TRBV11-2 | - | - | CASSLTAVAGELFF | TGTGCCAGCAGCTTAACCGCAGTAGCGGGGGAGCTGTTTTTT
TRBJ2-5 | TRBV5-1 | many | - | CASSTGRIGVETQYF | TGCGCCAGCAGCACCGGTCGTATTGGGGTGGAGACCCAGTACTTC
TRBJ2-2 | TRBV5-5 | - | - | CASRASSNTGELFF | TGTGCCAGCAGGGCCAGCTCGAACACCGGGGAGCTGTTTTTT
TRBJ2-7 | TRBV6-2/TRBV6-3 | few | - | CASSYVLAGEQYF | TGTGCCAGCAGTTACGTCTTAGCCGGCGAGCAGTACTTC
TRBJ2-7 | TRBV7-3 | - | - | CASSLGYGGSYEQYF | TGTGCCAGCAGCTTAGGCTATGGTGGCTCCTACGAGCAGTACTTC